This TCR beta chain derives from a study of neurological immune-mediated disorders. Each CDR3 protein is one row after TCRdb ran MiXCR on the 5' RACE reads. This sample has about 59,000 distinct CDR3 sequences, with around 24% found just once. Findings of the study overall: There were no CDR3 amino acid sequences shared by expanded clones across subjects, a result suggesting private repertoires in all groups.

Time point meaning: technical triplicate 2. Germline V gene sequence: CDR1 SGDLS, CDR2 YYNGEE. The V gene end was trimmed by 4 bases and the J gene end by 2 bases; junction bases not matched to a gene: 6. The CDR3 spans 15 residues. Note on this clonotype: Its antigen is not known. Possible read error: a much larger clone is one base away.

This clonotype was obtained from a man aged 55-75 years with HTLV-1-associated myelopathy (HAM/TSP). V is TRBV9 and J is TRBJ2-3; 8 bases agree with TRBD1. Sequenced input: PBMCs. In nucleotides, the CDR3 is TGTGCCAGCAGCAGCGAGGGACAGGTCACAGATACGCAGTATTTT. Its translation is CASSSEGQVTDTQYF.